This T cell receptor (beta chain) emerged from a study of blood T cell repertoires in COVID-19. Study as a whole: Sites in the United States, Italy and Spain provided acute and convalescent COVID-19 samples. Nucleic acid was either cDNA or gDNA, and it came from T cells, B-cell-depleted T cells, or PBMCs.

Per the original data handling: The assay estimated nucleated cells by amplifying reference gene primers. Profiling relied on immunoSEQ multiplex PCR, and the TCRdb table lists in-frame clones only, not all of them. From that table come the V and J calls and clone size; the DNA was used to work out D and trimming. The sample has 200,000 to 300,000 clones, 70% to 85% seen once; the top ten hold over 3%. The CDR3 is made up of 12 amino acids. The V gene lost 4 bases and the J gene lost 11 bases, with 14 bases spanning the gap. Sequencing input: peripheral blood. The receptor comes from a woman older than 75 with acute or convalescent COVID-19. The chain employs TRBV12-3 or TRBV12-4 and TRBJ1-1, with D possibly matching TRBD1 (5 bases). The CDR3 sequence is CASSSQGRRAFF. The CDR3 region has the DNA TGTGCCAGCAGTTCTCAGGGCCGAAGGGCTTTCTTT.